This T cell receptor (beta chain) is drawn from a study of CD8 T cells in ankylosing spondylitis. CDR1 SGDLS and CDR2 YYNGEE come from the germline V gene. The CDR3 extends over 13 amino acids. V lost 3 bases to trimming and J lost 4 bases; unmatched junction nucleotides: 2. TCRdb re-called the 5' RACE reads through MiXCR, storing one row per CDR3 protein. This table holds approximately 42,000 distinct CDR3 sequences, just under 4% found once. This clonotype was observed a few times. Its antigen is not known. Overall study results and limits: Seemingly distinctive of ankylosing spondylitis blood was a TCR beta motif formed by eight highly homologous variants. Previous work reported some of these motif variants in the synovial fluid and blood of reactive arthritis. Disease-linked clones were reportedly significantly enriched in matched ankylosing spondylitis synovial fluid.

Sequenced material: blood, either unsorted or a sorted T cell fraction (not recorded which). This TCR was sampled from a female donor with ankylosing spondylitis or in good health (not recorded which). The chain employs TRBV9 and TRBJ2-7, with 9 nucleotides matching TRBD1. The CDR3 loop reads CASSAQGAYEQYF. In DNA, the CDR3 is TGTGCCAGCAGCGCACAGGGGGCGTACGAGCAGTACTTC.